A single sample gave rise to the 8 T cell receptor beta chains below, sequenced in a study of T cell changes during pregnancy in multiple sclerosis. Generated by immunoSEQ multiplex PCR, the TCRdb table keeps only in-frame clones and is missing some. The sample lists tens of thousands of clones, 80% to 90% occurring once. Specimen: peripheral blood, collected in the first trimester of pregnancy. The receptors here all came from a female donor in good health, enrolled as a control in a pregnancy study.

V and J are TRBV27 and TRBJ1-5, with 8 bases fitting TRBD1. Germline CDR1 reads MNHEY; CDR2 reads SMNVEV (reference sequence). The CDR3 totals 15 residues. Trimming took 6 bases from V and 2 from J; bases not matched to a gene: 6. CDR3 loop: CASSRTGIGNQPQHF. CDR3 bases: TGTGCCAGCAGCCGGACAGGGATCGGCAATCAGCCCCAGCATTTT.

This sequence joins TRBV4-1 and TRBJ2-5, with 12 nucleotides matching TRBD2. The junction had 6 bases not matched to a gene; V was cut back by 1 base and J by 0 bases. CDR1 and CDR2 from the germline V gene are MGHRA and YSYEKL. The CDR3 has 18 amino acids. The CDR3 nucleotides are TGCGCCAGCAGCCAAGCATTCCTAGCGGGGGGGCACCAAGAGACCCAGTACTTC. It specifies CASSQAFLAGGHQETQYF.

This chain joins TRBV6-5 and TRBJ1-5; 9 bases line up with TRBD1. The CDR3 consists of 14 residues. V gave up 7 bases and J gave up 7 bases; unmatched junction bases: 8. Germline loops: CDR1 MNHEY, CDR2 SVGAGI. The CDR3 here is CASTAGTGSQPQHF. The CDR3 bases are TGTGCCAGCACCGCCGGGACAGGGAGCCAGCCCCAGCATTTT.

The gene calls are TRBV19 and TRBJ2-1, with 8 bases fitting TRBD2. The CDR3 runs 15 residues. J lost 6 bases, V lost 5 bases, and 9 bases had no gene match. Germline CDR1 reads LNHDA; CDR2 reads SQIVND (reference sequence). CDR3 DNA: TGTGCCAGTAGTGCGGCGGGAGGTCCCCTCAATGAGCAGTTCTTC. It is translated as CASSAAGGPLNEQFF.

This chain links TRBV5-4 with TRBJ1-3, with 9 bases that match TRBD1. Germline trimming cut 0 bases from V and 0 bases from J; bases unmatched to any gene: 13. The V gene's germline CDR1 is SGHNT and CDR2 YYREEE (reference sequence). The CDR3 is 20 amino acids. The CDR3 region is CASSLVPRGTGSLSGNTIYF. In DNA form, the CDR3 reads TGTGCCAGCAGCTTGGTTCCCCGGGGGACAGGGTCCCTCTCTGGAAACACCATATATTTT.

The chain carries TRBV5-3 and TRBJ2-7; 13 bases line up with TRBD2. TRBV5-3 is annotated as an ORF whose role is uncertain. This CDR3 has 17 residues. J was trimmed by 3 bases and V by 4 bases; bases with no gene match: 10. This CDR3 is CARSTGLAGPDNYEQYF. CDR3 DNA: TGTGCCAGAAGCACGGGACTAGCGGGGCCCGACAACTACGAGCAGTACTTC.

The chain combines TRBV21-1 with TRBJ1-2; no check of the table's D call, TRBD1, against the DNA was made. TRBV21-1 is a pseudogene. There are 15 residues in the CDR3. The CDR3 bases are TGTGCCAGCAACGATGGGACAGGTTCCCTCTATGGCTACACCTTC. It yields the protein CASNDGTGSLYGYTF.

The chain is built from TRBV11-2 and TRBJ2-1; TRBD2 agrees at 9 bases. This CDR3 region has 15 residues. J was trimmed by 0 bases and V by 6 bases; bases with no gene match: 3. CDR1 and CDR2 from the germline V gene are SGHAT and FQNNGV. CDR3 sequence: CASRSSGSSYNEQFF. The DNA of the CDR3 is TGTGCCAGCAGAAGTAGCGGGAGCTCCTACAATGAGCAGTTCTTC.